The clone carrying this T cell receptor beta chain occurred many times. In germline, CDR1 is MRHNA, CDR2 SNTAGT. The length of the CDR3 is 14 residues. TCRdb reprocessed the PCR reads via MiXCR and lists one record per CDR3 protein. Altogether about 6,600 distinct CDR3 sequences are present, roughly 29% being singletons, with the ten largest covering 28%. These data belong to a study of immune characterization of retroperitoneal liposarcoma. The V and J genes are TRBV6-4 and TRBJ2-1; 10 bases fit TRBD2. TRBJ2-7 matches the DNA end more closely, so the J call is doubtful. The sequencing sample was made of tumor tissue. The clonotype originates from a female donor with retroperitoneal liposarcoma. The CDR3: CASASGREGNEQYF. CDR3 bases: TGTGCCAGCGCAAGCGGGAGGGAAGGGAATGAGCAGTACTTC.